This T cell receptor beta chain was recovered during a study of T cells in Graves' hyperthyroidism and ophthalmopathy. Whole-study findings and limits: Most clonotypes that expanded in the thyroid above 0.001 also showed up in blood.

Authors of the study amplified TCR beta CDR3 regions from RNA transcripts. Primed by the HTBI set, a first-round RT-PCR was run on the TCR CDR3. TCRdb passed the multiplex PCR reads through MiXCR, listing each CDR3 protein once. The profile shows some 510,000 distinct CDR3 sequences, around 20% of them singletons. This clonotype was recorded many times. The antigen is unknown. The CDR3 contains 13 residues. Trimming pared 6 bases from V and 5 bases from J, leaving 13 bases between. Sequencing was carried out using blood. V usage is TRBV12-3 or TRBV12-4 and J usage is TRBJ2-5; possible D gene TRBD2, 5 bases. The TCR was taken from a man aged 18 to 35 with Graves' hyperthyroidism. CDR3 nucleotides: TGTGCCAGCAGCGCCCGGGGTAGGGAGACCCAGTACTTC. Translating gives CASSARGRETQYF.